These 2 T cell receptor beta chains originate from one sample sequenced in a study of beta chain features in type 1 diabetes. For these TCRs, the target antigens are not known. Whole-study results and caveats: Shortening of TCRB CDR3s, moderate but significant, appeared in all four CD4+ subsets of Type 1 diabetes patients.

Of the isolated RNA, all was reverse transcribed, and so the sequenced material was expressed TCRB transcripts. Sequencing was performed with immunoSEQ multiplex PCR; in TCRdb, only in-frame clones are kept and a portion is missing. The repertoire includes over 100,000 clones, roughly 17% of them detected once, and approximately 2.3% sits in the top ten. Sequencing used central memory CD4+ T cells from blood. The receptors stem from a man aged 25-40 years with type 1 diabetes.

This clone was found a few times. This chain uses TRBV7-9 with TRBJ1-1; D call uncertain. The CDR3 has 12 amino acids. The V end lost 1 base, the J end lost 3 bases, and 3 bases lay between the germline ends. Germline CDR1 SEHNR, CDR2 FQNEAQ (reference sequence). The CDR3 region is CASSLEYTEAFF. CDR3 DNA sequence: TGTGCCAGCAGCTTAGAGTACACTGAAGCTTTCTTT.

This clone was detected only a few times. A much larger clone sits a single nucleotide away, making a read error possible. The rearrangement joins TRBV4-2 to TRBJ1-1; the D gene is possibly TRBD1 (5 bases). CDR3 length equals 15 residues. Germline V CDR1 and CDR2: LGHNA, YNFKEQ. Trimming pared 4 bases from V and 2 bases from J, leaving 14 bases between. The CDR3 here is CASSPRQCRNTEAFF. The CDR3 nucleotides read TGTGCCAGCAGCCCTCGACAGTGCCGAAACACTGAAGCTTTCTTT.